The TCR beta chain under discussion was sequenced for a study of cytomegalovirus exposure and HLA in healthy donors. Study-level background: Genotyping showed 70% to 90% of some 400 donors falling in the Caucasian-associated ancestry cluster.

Study-wide points: Reports showed the classifier diagnosing cytomegalovirus status with high specificity and sensitivity. Researchers left out some V segments, among them TRBV6-2 and TRBV6-3, as indistinguishable. TCR beta V segments were, for the most part, productive about 87% or about 30% of the time in an earlier analysis.

Note on this clone: Its cognate antigen is unknown.

This CDR3 comprises 15 residues. V lost 2 bases and J lost 2, with 13 bases in between. Per the germline V gene, CDR1 is MNHNS and CDR2 is SASEGT. PCR employed 60 Vbeta and 13 Jbeta primers. Here immunoSEQ multiplex PCR was the method, and the copy in TCRdb shows in-frame clones only, minus some. The sample lists some 130,000 clones; about 63% were seen once. V is TRBV6-1 and J is TRBJ2-7; D may be TRBD2 (6 bases). Input material: PBMCs. This TCR derives from a man aged 25-45 years in good health and CMV-seropositive. CDR3 amino acids: CASSETAEGTYEQYF. The DNA for the CDR3 is TGTGCCAGCAGTGAAACTGCGGAGGGCACCTACGAGCAGTACTTC.